This T cell receptor (beta chain) was identified in a study of blood T cell repertoires in COVID-19. The wider study: The United States, Italy and Spain supplied acute and convalescent COVID-19 samples.

Authors' analysis steps: From reference gene primer amplification, estimates of nucleated cell counts were derived. Clones were sequenced by immunoSEQ multiplex PCR, and TCRdb holds only the in-frame ones, with some missing. V, J and clone size derive from that table, while D and trimming were established from the DNA sequence. The sample lists 400,000 or so clones; approximately 90% were seen once. Germline V gene sequence: CDR1 MNHEY, CDR2 SMNVEV (reference sequence). The CDR3 runs to 12 residues. V shed 0 bases and J shed 8 bases, with 4 bases lying between them. The sequence was collected from a woman aged 40 to 50 with COVID-19, enrolled during active disease. Sequencing used peripheral blood. This chain uses TRBV27 with TRBJ2-2; D is unclear. This CDR3 reads CASSLSRGELFF. The DNA for the CDR3 is TGTGCCAGCAGTTTATCGCGAGGGGAGCTGTTTTTT.